The 19 T cell receptor beta chains given below trace back to one sample, sequenced in a study of blood T cells in healthy people across ages. Primers used in a second PCR of about 7 to 11 cycles were a sample-barcoded 5' primer and a J-beta primer mix. Using its own MiXCR run on the 5' RACE reads, TCRdb lists one record per CDR3 protein. The sample lists about 1.6 million distinct CDR3 sequences; approximately 32% were seen once. The material sequenced was blood. The receptor source for this set is a woman younger than 45 in good health.

V is TRBV20-1 and J is TRBJ2-3; 12 bases map to TRBD2. The CDR3 contains 14 residues. Per germline, CDR1 DFQATT and CDR2 SNEGSKA (reference sequence). V lost 5 bases, J lost 6 bases, and 6 bases stayed unmatched. CDR3 in DNA: TGCAGTGCTGCTAGCGGGAGGGCCGGGGATACGCAGTATTTT. This codes for CSAASGRAGDTQYF.

This clonotype was observed at least ten times. The chain employs TRBV10-3 and TRBJ1-2; 8 bases are shared with TRBD1. Losses at the gene ends were 11 bases for V and 8 bases for J; bases not matched to a gene: 10. CDR3 length: 12 amino acids. The germline V gene encodes CDR1 ENHRY and CDR2 SYGVKD. CDR3 loop: CASRDRLGGYTF. The CDR3 DNA reads as TGTGCCTCCCGGGACAGGCTTGGGGGCTACACCTTC.

The chain is built from TRBV11-2 and TRBJ2-1, with 12 bases identical to TRBD2. V was clipped by 5 bases and J by 8 bases; unmatched bases: 10. Per germline, CDR1 SGHAT and CDR2 FQNNGV. There are 16 residues in the CDR3. This CDR3 is CASSRLWTSGDDEQFF. The CDR3 DNA is TGTGCCAGCAGCCGCCTATGGACTAGCGGGGACGATGAGCAGTTCTTC.

The gene calls are TRBV6-5 and TRBJ1-2, with no clear D. This CDR3 has 15 amino acids. Germline V gene data show CDR1 as MNHEY and CDR2 as SVGAGI. With 2 bases removed from V and 4 bases from J, the gap between germline ends came to 14 bases. The CDR3 loop is CASSYTGSAGYGYTF. In nucleotides, the CDR3 is TGTGCCAGCAGTTACACCGGCAGCGCGGGCTATGGCTACACCTTC.

The gene calls are TRBV7-3 and TRBJ1-2; possible D gene TRBD1, 5 bases. V dropped 2 bases and J dropped 3 bases, with 13 bases sitting between them. CDR1 and CDR2 from the germline V gene are SGHTA and FQGTGA. CDR3 size: 15 residues. The DNA of the CDR3 is TGTGCCAGCAGCTTATCGTCCGGGACCGACTATGGCTACACCTTC. Translated: CASSLSSGTDYGYTF.

This clonotype was seen ten or more times. The CDR3 DNA reads TGCGCCAGCAGCCAAGAAGGAGCCGATCCCGAGCAGTACTTC. As protein: CASSQEGADPEQYF. The chain employs TRBV4-1 and TRBJ2-7, with D unclear. The length of the CDR3 is 14 residues. V was shortened by 0 bases and J by 6 bases, with 12 bases between the two germline ends. Germline CDR1 and CDR2: MGHRA and YSYEKL.

The V call is TRBV30, the J call TRBJ2-7; D may match TRBD1 or TRBD2 (6 bases each). V was cut by 1 base and J by 6 bases, with 13 bases left in between. Germline loops: CDR1 GTSNPN, CDR2 SVGIG (reference sequence). The CDR3 spans 13 residues. CDR3 protein: CAWSDLGGGEQYF. In nucleotides, the CDR3 is TGTGCCTGGAGTGACTTGGGGGGCGGCGAGCAGTACTTC.

This clonotype was seen a handful of times. The chain couples TRBV6-1 to TRBJ2-7; perhaps TRBD1 as D (6 bases). CDR3 length: 14 amino acids. V was trimmed by 3 bases and J by 0 bases, leaving 9 bases between them. Germline assignment: CDR1 MNHNS and CDR2 SASEGT. Here the CDR3 reads CASSDRGSSYEQYF. CDR3 sequence (DNA): TGTGCCAGCAGTGACAGGGGAAGCTCCTACGAGCAGTACTTC.

The chain combines TRBV5-1 with TRBJ2-1; 7 nucleotides agree with TRBD2. Germline V lookup: CDR1 SGHRS, CDR2 YFSETQ. The V segment lost 0 bases and the J segment 4 bases; nucleotides outside the gene matches: 10. This CDR3 has 17 residues. The chain's CDR3 is CASSLGASGLHYNEQFF. The CDR3 DNA reads as TGCGCCAGCAGCTTGGGCGCTAGCGGACTTCATTACAATGAGCAGTTCTTC. The full variable domain, rest sourced from reference TRBV5-1 and TRBJ2-1, is KAGVTQTPRYLIKTRGQQVTLSCSPISGHRSVSWYQQTPGQGLQFLFEYFSETQRNKGNFPGRFSGRQFSNSRSEMNVSTLELGDSALYLCASSLGASGLHYNEQFFGPGTRLTVL.

Points on this clonotype: One end of the junction does not line up with germline, which may come from a read error. The chain joins TRBV5-5 to TRBJ2-1; 12 bases align to TRBD2. The CDR3 runs 15 residues. Germline assignment: CDR1 SGHKS and CDR2 YYEKEE (reference sequence). CDR3 sequence reads: CVSTQGLAGYNEQFF. CDR3 nucleotide sequence: TGTGTCAGCACCCAAGGACTAGCGGGATACAATGAGCAGTTCTTC.

This clonotype occurred a few times. This sequence joins TRBV9 and TRBJ2-1, with TRBD2 matching 11 bases. The CDR3 covers 15 residues. V trimming: 3 bases; J trimming: 5 bases; junction bases outside the gene matches: 4. CDR1 and CDR2 (germline): SGDLS, YYNGEE. This CDR3 is CASSGLAGINNEQFF. As DNA, the CDR3 is TGTGCCAGCAGCGGACTAGCGGGAATCAACAATGAGCAGTTCTTC.

The V call is TRBV2, the J call TRBJ2-5, with 8 bases matching TRBD2. Trimming cost V 6 bases and J 1 base; bases outside gene matches: 1. The CDR3 contains 13 residues. Germline values: CDR1 SNHLY, CDR2 FYNNEI. The CDR3 sequence is CASRAGVQETQYF. CDR3 nucleotide sequence: TGTGCCAGCAGAGCGGGGGTCCAAGAGACCCAGTACTTC.

This clonotype was seen at least ten times. This rearrangement joins TRBV7-9 to TRBJ2-7; D is perhaps TRBD2 (6 bases). This CDR3 is built from 14 residues. The germline gives CDR1 SEHNR, CDR2 FQNEAQ (reference sequence). The ends were cut back, 1 base at V and 3 bases at J, with 10 bases in the middle. CDR3 in amino acids: CASSLGGLLYEQYF. The CDR3 nucleotides are TGTGCCAGCAGCTTAGGGGGACTCCTCTACGAGCAGTACTTC.

The V call is TRBV9, the J call TRBJ2-1; D might be TRBD2 (6 bases). The V gene's germline CDR1 is SGDLS and CDR2 YYNGEE. The CDR3 totals 15 residues. V shed 0 bases and J shed 2 bases, with 9 bases lying between them. CDR3 coding DNA: TGTGCCAGCAGCGTAGAGTCTAGCGCCTACAATGAGCAGTTCTTC. Translated: CASSVESSAYNEQFF.

The sample holds one count of this clonotype. The V and J genes are TRBV2 and TRBJ2-7; D call uncertain. V shed 7 bases and J shed 3 bases, with 13 bases lying between them. Germline CDR1 SNHLY, CDR2 FYNNEI. CDR3 length: 13 residues. Here the CDR3 DNA reads TGTGCCAGCATTAGGCAGTTGGGCTACGAGCAGTACTTC. It yields the protein CASIRQLGYEQYF.

The chain carries TRBV4-1 and TRBJ2-4; 14 bases are shared with TRBD2. The end of the DNA is better explained by TRBJ2-7, so the J call may be wrong. The CDR3 has 16 residues. Germline V CDR1 and CDR2: MGHRA, YSYEKL. The CDR3: CASGGGLAGGSYEQYF. CDR3 coding DNA: TGCGCCAGCGGGGGTGGACTAGCGGGGGGATCCTACGAGCAGTACTTC.

This clonotype was counted many times. This chain links TRBV29-1 with TRBJ2-1, with TRBD2 identical over 12 bases. This CDR3 contains 14 residues. Germline V lookup: CDR1 SQVTM, CDR2 ANQGSEA. The V segment lost 7 bases and the J segment 9 bases; nucleotides outside the gene matches: 10. CDR3: CSASKRLAGVEQFF. The CDR3 DNA reads TGCAGCGCCTCTAAAAGACTAGCGGGAGTTGAGCAGTTCTTC.

The CDR3 DNA follows: TGTGCCATCAGACCGGGACAGGGGAATGAAAAACTGTTTTTT. Protein: CAIRPGQGNEKLFF. The chain links TRBV10-3 to TRBJ1-4; 10 bases align to TRBD1. There are 14 residues in the CDR3. The germline gives CDR1 ENHRY, CDR2 SYGVKD. V was pared by 6 bases and J by 5 bases, with 3 bases of the junction left unmatched.

Comments on this clonotype: Since a much larger clone is just one base distant, this may be a read error. The chain joins TRBV20-1 to TRBJ2-5, with TRBD2 matching 7 bases. The DNA end is a closer match to TRBJ2-7, so the J assignment may be wrong. This CDR3 spans 13 amino acids. Germline CDR1 reads DFQATT; CDR2 reads SNEGSKA (reference sequence). CDR3 region: CSAAGGSGYEQYF. In DNA, the CDR3 is TGCAGTGCGGCTGGCGGGAGCGGCTACGAGCAGTACTTC.